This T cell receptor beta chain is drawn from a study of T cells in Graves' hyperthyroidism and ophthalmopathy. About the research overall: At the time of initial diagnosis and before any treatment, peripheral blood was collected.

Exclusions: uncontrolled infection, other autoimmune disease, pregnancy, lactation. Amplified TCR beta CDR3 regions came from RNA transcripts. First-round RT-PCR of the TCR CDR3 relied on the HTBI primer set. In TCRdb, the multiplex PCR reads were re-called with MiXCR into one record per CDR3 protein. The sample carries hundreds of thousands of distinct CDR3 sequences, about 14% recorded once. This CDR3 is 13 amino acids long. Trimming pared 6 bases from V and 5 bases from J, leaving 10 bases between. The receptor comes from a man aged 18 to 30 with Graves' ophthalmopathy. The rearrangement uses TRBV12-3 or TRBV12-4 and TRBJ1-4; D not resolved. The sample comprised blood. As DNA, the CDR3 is TGTGCCAGCAGGCAGGACCTAAATGAAAAACTGTTTTTT. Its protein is CASRQDLNEKLFF.